Each of the 19 T cell receptor delta chains below was sequenced from the same sample in a study of gammadelta T cells in human blood. TCRdb made new clone calls on the RT-PCR reads using CATT. The sample yields around 510 delta-chain clones, approximately 48% seen once. Sequenced material: non-Vgamma9Vdelta2 gamma-delta T cells from infant blood. Every receptor here comes from a human donor.

About this clone itself: A far larger clone is only one base removed, so a read error is likely. Within the sample, other DNA sequences also encode this same CDR3. The J gene is TRDJ1; the V gene was not called; the table's TRDD3 call for D was not verified on the DNA. The CDR3 totals 30 residues. CDR3 sequence: CSGAASSPRPWPSFLLGPKAGGPNPDKLIF. DNA of the CDR3: TGTAGCGGTGCGGCTTCTTCACCCCGCCCGTGGCCGTCCTTCCTACTCGGACCCAAGGCTGGGGGACCTAACCCCGATAAACTCATATTT.

This clone has only a few counts. A much larger clone differs from this one at a single base, so this may be a read error. Different DNA sequences within this sample yield the same CDR3. This rearrangement joins TRDV1 to TRDJ1, with TRDD3 matching 8 bases. CDR1 is TSWWSYY and CDR2 is QGS in the germline V gene. CDR3 length equals 15 residues. CDR3 bases: TGTGCGCTTGGGGAAATGGGATACGAGACCGATAAACTCATCTTT. It codes for CALGEMGYETDKLIF.

This clone showed up just a few times. Being one base from a much bigger clone, this may be a read error. The limits of the CDR3 on the DNA are not certain, so only TCRdb's listed CDR3 is given. Other DNA variants within this sample encode the same CDR3. V gene TRDV1 combines with J gene TRDJ1; TRDD3 is the table's D call and was not checked against the DNA. Counting both end residues, the CDR3 totals 29 amino acids. The germline gives CDR1 TSWWSYY, CDR2 QGS. This CDR3 reads CALGEMFYECQPRPFPLGARLRGTDKLIF.

Remarks on this clone: With a far larger clone one base away, a read error is the likely cause. Different DNA sequences within this sample yield the same CDR3. V usage is TRDV1 and J usage is TRDJ2; 7 bases line up with TRDD2. The V and J ends lost 4 bases and 5 bases, in that order; junction bases with no gene match: 22. Germline loops: CDR1 TSWWSYY, CDR2 QGS. CDR3 length: 20 amino acids. CDR3 region: CALGAHFLRWDPRVTAQLFF. CDR3 coding DNA: TGTGCTCTTGGGGCCCATTTCCTACGGTGGGATCCACGGGTTACAGCACAACTCTTCTTT.

On this clone: A far bigger clonotype differs at one base, so this is likely a read error. The chain links TRDV2 to TRDJ1; 13 bases agree with TRDD3. This CDR3 comprises 20 residues. V was pared by 0 bases and J by 3 bases, with 15 bases of the junction left unmatched. Germline V gene lookup returns CDR1 GEAIGNYY and CDR2 EKD. The CDR3 is CACDTRSYWGIRFVADKLIF. In nucleotides, the CDR3 is TGTGCCTGTGACACCCGGTCGTACTGGGGGATACGCTTCGTTGCCGATAAACTCATCTTT.

For this clone: A read error may be the cause here, since a much bigger clone is one base away. This CDR3 is also generated by other DNA sequences in the sample. The chain links TRDV1 to TRDJ1, with 10 bases lining up with TRDD3. The CDR3 extends over 18 amino acids. CDR1 is TSWWSYY and CDR2 is QGS in the germline V gene. The chain's CDR3 is CALGEILRTGGLRDKLIF. In nucleotides, the CDR3 is TGTGCTCTGGGGGAGATACTACGTACTGGGGGATTACGCGATAAACTCATCTTT.

This clone was detected a few times. A read error likely explains why the TCRdb protein, taken from a much larger clone, differs from this DNA's translation at residue 7; the protein shown is translated from the DNA. V usage is TRDV1 and J usage is TRDJ2, with 9 bases identical to TRDD3. This CDR3 has 19 residues. V was pared by 4 bases and J by 2 bases, with 14 bases of the junction left unmatched. Germline CDR1 and CDR2: TSWWSYY and QGS. CDR3 coding DNA: TGTGCTCTTGGGGGGCGGACTTCCCTGACTGGGGGATTGACAGCACAACTCTTCTTT. Residues: CALGGRTSLTGGLTAQLFF.

About this clone itself: A much bigger clone sits one base away, suggesting this may be a read error. Other DNA sequences within the sample encode an identical CDR3. The chain couples TRDV1 to TRDJ1, with 11 bases identical to TRDD3. Germline CDR1 is TSWWSYY and CDR2 is QGS. The CDR3 runs to 28 residues. The ends lost 4 bases at V and 1 base at J; junction bases unmatched: 41. Here the CDR3 reads CALGGYPGLFSYLYWGIDHSNATDKLIF. CDR3 sequence (DNA): TGTGCTCTTGGGGGATACCCCGGATTATTTTCCTACCTGTACTGGGGGATAGACCATTCTAACGCCACCGATAAACTCATCTTT.

This clone was seen more than once but under ten times. This likely traces to a read error, being one base from a far larger clone. Within the sample, other DNA sequences also encode this same CDR3. The chain recombines TRDV3 with TRDJ1; D gene uncertain. The CDR3 loop spans 15 amino acids. The germline V gene has CDR1 TVYSNPD and CDR2 GDNSRS (reference sequence). The chain's CDR3 is CAHLRSEAYTDKLIF. DNA for the CDR3: TGTGCGCATCTACGAAGTGAGGCTTACACCGATAAACTCATCTTT.

As concerns this clone: This probably arose from a read error, given a far larger clone one base away. This chain links TRDV2 with TRDJ3; 11 bases align to TRDD3. Germline V CDR1 and CDR2: GEAIGNYY, EKD. This CDR3 is 16 amino acids long. CDR3 coding DNA: TGTGCCTGTCACACTGGGGGATACTGGGACACCCGACAGATGTTTTTC. It is translated as CACHTGGYWDTRQMFF.

By proportion, this clone is large. This sample also contains other DNA sequences that code for the same CDR3. The chain joins TRDV1 to TRDJ1; 10 bases are shared with TRDD3. The CDR3 consists of 23 residues. V lost 3 bases and J lost 0; bases outside the gene matches: 25. In germline, CDR1 is TSWWSYY, CDR2 QGS. CDR3 region: CALGDPWRLSSGTGGLYTDKLIF. The CDR3 DNA reads TGTGCTCTTGGGGATCCGTGGAGGCTTTCTTCCGGAACTGGGGGATTGTACACCGATAAACTCATCTTT.

This clone rates as large. The sample contains more than one DNA sequence encoding this CDR3. The assigned J gene is TRDJ1, but the V gene is uncalled; whether TRDD3, the table's D call, matches the DNA was not checked. The CDR3 runs 30 residues. As DNA, the CDR3 is TGTAGCGGTGCGGCTTCTTCACCCCGCCCGTGGCCGTCCTTCCTACTCGGACCCAAGGCTGGGGGACCTAACCCCGATAAACTCATCTTT. Translated: CSGAASSPRPWPSFLLGPKAGGPNPDKLIF.

In its sample, this clone was seen a few times. A clone one base away is much larger, so this may be a read error. This chain uses TRDV1 with TRDJ1; 13 bases are shared with TRDD3. J gave up 1 base and V 1 base, and 27 bases lay outside the gene matches. This CDR3 comprises 25 residues. Looked up from germline, CDR1 is TSWWSYY and CDR2 is QGS. CDR3 DNA sequence: TGTGCTCTTGGGGAACACACACTTCCTTTCCTACTACTGTACTGGGGGATACGGACCACCGATAAACTCATCTTT. Protein product: CALGEHTLPFLLLYWGIRTTDKLIF.

This clone was recorded once. Since a much larger clone is just one base distant, this may be a read error. The sample contains more than one DNA sequence encoding this CDR3. The chain combines TRDV2 with TRDJ3; 12 positions agree with TRDD3. V lost 0 bases and J lost 0; bases outside the gene matches: 20. The CDR3 has 25 amino acids. The germline gives CDR1 GEAIGNYY, CDR2 EKD. This chain's CDR3 is CACDTGVLGDTLLVNSSWDTRQMFF. Written as DNA, the CDR3 is TGTGCCTGTGACACCGGAGTACTGGGGGATACACTTTTGGTCAATAGCTCCTGGGACACCCGACAGATGTTTTTC.

This clone has a handful of counts. This may be a read error: a much more frequent sequence differs by one nucleotide. The J gene is TRDJ1, the V gene TRDV1, with 7 nucleotides matching TRDD2. V was pared by 3 bases and J by 0 bases, with 19 bases of the junction left unmatched. Germline V gene data show CDR1 as TSWWSYY and CDR2 as QGS. The CDR3 is 20 residues long. DNA of the CDR3: TGTGCTCTTGGGGACCTAAGTTCCTACGTACCGGGGACCCACACCGATAAACTCATCTTT. Its translation is CALGDLSSYVPGTHTDKLIF.

This clone is a singleton in its sample. Since a far larger clone is one base different, this is likely a read error. The same CDR3 can be traced to other DNA sequences in this sample. The rearrangement uses TRDV1 and TRDJ1, with TRDD3 matching 9 bases. The CDR3 loop spans 17 amino acids. V was pared by 4 bases and J by 4 bases, with 13 bases of the junction left unmatched. Germline-derived CDR1 and CDR2 are TSWWSYY and QGS. The CDR3 DNA follows: TGTGCTCTTGGGGCCCTCCGGCGGGGATACGCAGTCGATAAACTCATCTTT. Amino acid sequence: CALGALRRGYAVDKLIF.

With respect to this clone: This sequence may be a read error, since a much larger clone differs from it by one base. This specimen includes other DNA sequences encoding the same CDR3. The J gene is TRDJ1, the V gene TRDV1; 11 positions match TRDD3. The CDR3 consists of 17 residues. Germline V lookup: CDR1 TSWWSYY, CDR2 QGS. The CDR3 loop is CASGSAGGYPYTDKLIF. The CDR3 DNA reads TGTGCGTCAGGATCCGCTGGGGGATACCCCTACACCGATAAACTCATCTTT.

This clone was seen only a few times. One base away lies a much larger clone, so this may be a sequencing read error. The V gene went uncalled, while the J gene is TRDJ1; no check of the table's D call, TRDD3, against the DNA was made. The CDR3 covers 30 residues. The CDR3 is CSGAASSPRPWPYFLLGPKAGGPNPDKLIF. The CDR3 DNA is TGTAGCGGTGCGGCTTCTTCACCCCGCCCGTGGCCGTACTTCCTACTCGGACCCAAGGCTGGGGGACCTAACCCCGATAAACTCATCTTT.

By sample share, this clone is large. At one boundary the junction diverges from the germline segment, which might be a read error. Within the sample, other DNA sequences also encode this same CDR3. This chain connects TRDV1 to TRDJ1; 8 positions match TRDD3. The germline V gene has CDR1 TSWWSYY and CDR2 QGS. This CDR3 contains 15 residues. CDR3 sequence reads: CALVEGDTHTDKLIF. The CDR3 region has the DNA TGTGCTCTTGTGGAAGGGGATACTCACACCGATAAACTCATCTTT.